These 22 T cell receptor beta chains share one sample of origin, sequenced in a study of cytomegalovirus exposure and HLA in healthy donors. Researchers ran the PCR with 60 Vbeta and 13 Jbeta primers. Produced via immunoSEQ multiplex PCR; TCRdb's table is partial and in-frame only. The profile covers 140,000 or so clones, with 75% to 80% appearing a single time and 2% to 2.5% taken by the ten largest. Source material: PBMCs. These receptors originate from a woman aged 18-29 years in good health and CMV-seropositive.

This chain links TRBV29-1 with TRBJ2-3; D is perhaps TRBD2 (6 bases). V shed 2 bases and J shed 11 bases, with 11 bases lying between them. Germline V gene sequence: CDR1 SQVTM, CDR2 ANQGSEA. This CDR3 has 11 amino acids. CDR3 residues: CSVESGEKQYF. CDR3 bases: TGCAGCGTTGAATCGGGGGAGAAGCAGTATTTT.

V gene TRBV4-1 combines with J gene TRBJ2-7; D is unresolved. The CDR3 loop spans 14 amino acids. Germline V CDR1 and CDR2: MGHRA, YSYEKL. V dropped 1 base and J dropped 2 bases, with 9 bases sitting between them. CDR3 in DNA: TGCGCCAGCAGCCAAGGTGGCAGTCCCTACGAGCAGTACTTC. The encoded protein is CASSQGGSPYEQYF.

The chain joins TRBV2 to TRBJ2-3; 8 bases agree with TRBD1. The V gene's germline CDR1 is SNHLY and CDR2 FYNNEI. CDR3 length equals 16 residues. The V segment lost 7 bases and the J segment 0 bases; nucleotides outside the gene matches: 9. The CDR3 region is CASNGQGPFSTDTQYF. In DNA, the CDR3 is TGTGCCAGCAACGGACAGGGACCTTTTAGCACAGATACGCAGTATTTT.

The chain links TRBV19 to TRBJ2-3; D not certain. The V and J ends lost 5 bases and 2 bases respectively, with 8 bases between them. The CDR3 extends over 13 amino acids. Germline V gene lookup returns CDR1 LNHDA and CDR2 SQIVND (reference sequence). In DNA, the CDR3 is TGTGCCAGTAGTGCGAGGAACACAGATACGCAGTATTTT. Translated: CASSARNTDTQYF.

The rearrangement uses TRBV5-1 and TRBJ2-7; 8 bases fit TRBD2. There are 22 residues in the CDR3. Germline-derived CDR1 and CDR2 are SGHRS and YFSETQ. J lost 3 bases, V lost 0 bases, and 26 bases had no gene match. The chain's CDR3 is CASSLAGGVVTSHNAGDYEQYF. The CDR3 DNA follows: TGCGCCAGCAGCTTGGCCGGGGGGGTCGTCACCAGCCATAACGCAGGGGACTACGAGCAGTACTTC.

V gene TRBV7-6 combines with J gene TRBJ2-1, with TRBD1 as a possible D gene (5 bases). The CDR3 runs 13 residues. The germline V gene has CDR1 SGHVS and CDR2 FNYEAQ. Trimming shortened V by 1 base and J by 10 bases, and 11 bases separated the two germline ends. The CDR3 DNA reads TGTGCCAGCAGCTTAGGTACAGGACACGAGCAGTTCTTC. Protein product: CASSLGTGHEQFF.

This clone turned up a few times. The DNA for the CDR3 is TGTGCCATCATCGGTCCGGACAGGGGAAACAATGAGCAGTTCTTC. Translated: CAIIGPDRGNNEQFF. This rearrangement joins TRBV10-3 to TRBJ2-1, with 9 bases lining up with TRBD1. Germline V lookup: CDR1 ENHRY, CDR2 SYGVKD. Trimming took 7 bases from V and 5 from J; bases not matched to a gene: 9. The CDR3 contains 15 residues.

The chain links TRBV4-1 to TRBJ1-2; 8 bases agree with TRBD1. This CDR3 has 17 residues. Germline V gene sequence: CDR1 MGHRA, CDR2 YSYEKL. With V trimmed by 0 bases and J by 5 bases, 11 bases remained unmatched. CDR3 region: CASSQDAQGALGYGYTF. As DNA, the CDR3 is TGCGCCAGCAGCCAAGATGCTCAGGGGGCGCTTGGTTATGGCTACACCTTC.

This rearrangement joins TRBV14 to TRBJ2-1; the D is unclear. This CDR3 has 13 residues. Germline loops: CDR1 SGHDN, CDR2 FVKESK. Trimming cost V 2 bases and J 4 bases, with 6 bases left between them. The CDR3 coding sequence is TGTGCCAGCAGCCAACAGACATACAATGAGCAGTTCTTC. It is translated as CASSQQTYNEQFF.

The chain carries TRBV10-2 and TRBJ2-1, with 7 bases identical to TRBD2. The CDR3 has 14 amino acids. The ends lost 8 bases at V and 2 bases at J; junction bases unmatched: 6. CDR1 is WSHSY and CDR2 is SAAADI in the germline V gene. The CDR3 DNA sequence: TGCGCCAGCCTGGGAGCGGGGACCTACAATGAGCAGTTCTTC. Amino acids: CASLGAGTYNEQFF.

The chain uses TRBV2 and TRBJ2-5; 8 bases are a match to TRBD1. CDR3 size: 15 residues. Germline V lookup: CDR1 SNHLY, CDR2 FYNNEI. The J segment lost 2 bases and the V segment lost 5 bases, leaving 7 bases of the junction unmatched. This chain's CDR3 is CASSTRTGRQETQYF. The CDR3 nucleotides read TGTGCCAGCAGTACTAGGACAGGGCGACAAGAGACCCAGTACTTC.

The chain combines TRBV30 with TRBJ2-7; D possibly corresponds to TRBD1 (6 bases). The V end was cut by 8 bases, the J end by 0 bases, with 14 bases between. This CDR3 is built from 13 residues. Germline V CDR1 and CDR2: GTSNPN, SVGIG (reference sequence). CDR3 nucleotides: TGTGCCAGCGGACAGTTGAGCTCCTACGAGCAGTACTTC. Amino acid sequence: CASGQLSSYEQYF.

The chain combines TRBV13 with TRBJ2-5, with D possibly TRBD1 on 6 matching bases. The J call could be wrong; TRBJ2-7 is a better fit for the DNA end. The CDR3 length is 15 residues. The V gene's germline CDR1 is PRHDT and CDR2 FYEKMQ (reference sequence). In DNA, the CDR3 is TGTGCCAGCAGCTTTGGGGGCGCGGGTTCCTACGAGCAGTACTTC. This gives the protein CASSFGGAGSYEQYF.

The chain employs TRBV7-7 and TRBJ2-6, with 7 bases identical to TRBD1. The length of the CDR3 is 17 residues. The germline V gene has CDR1 SSHAT and CDR2 FNYEAQ (reference sequence). V was pared by 5 bases and J by 4 bases, with 11 bases of the junction left unmatched. CDR3 protein: CASSMDRLGLGANVLTF. CDR3 DNA: TGTGCCAGCAGCATGGACAGGTTGGGTCTCGGGGCCAACGTCCTGACTTTC.

The V and J genes are TRBV11-2 and TRBJ2-2; 8 nucleotides match TRBD2. Germline assignment: CDR1 SGHAT and CDR2 FQNNGV. The CDR3 contains 18 residues. J lost 4 bases, V lost 4 bases, and 14 bases had no gene match. The CDR3 DNA reads TGTGCCAGCAGCTACCCGGGGGGGCGCGGGTTAATCACCGGGGAGCTGTTTTTT. Encoded protein: CASSYPGGRGLITGELFF. The full variable domain, completed using reference TRBV11-2 and TRBJ2-2, is EAGVAQSPRYKIIEKRQSVAFWCNPISGHATLYWYQQILGQGPKLLIQFQNNGVVDDSQLPKDRFSAERLKGVDSTLKIQPAKLEDSAVYLCASSYPGGRGLITGELFFGEGSRLTVL.

This clone showed up just once. This chain joins TRBV13 and TRBJ2-7, with 7 bases that match TRBD2. Germline V gene sequence: CDR1 PRHDT, CDR2 FYEKMQ (reference sequence). J lost 0 bases, V lost 2 bases, and 7 bases had no gene match. The CDR3 spans 16 residues. The CDR3 region is CASSLIGTTSSYEQYF. CDR3 bases: TGTGCCAGCAGCTTAATCGGGACTACGAGCTCCTACGAGCAGTACTTC.

The gene calls are TRBV10-1 and TRBJ2-7, with D maybe TRBD1 (5 bases). This CDR3 has 13 amino acids. CDR1 is WNHNN, CDR2 SYGVQD, per germline (reference sequence). Trimming took off 2 bases at V and 2 bases at J, with 7 bases between the two ends. The CDR3 is CASSETGPYEQYF. CDR3 coding DNA: TGCGCCAGCAGTGAGACAGGTCCCTACGAGCAGTACTTC.

The CDR3 DNA is TGTGCCAGCAGTGAAGCGTTGGACAGGTCGTTGTCCCTGGGTTACTACGAGCAGTACTTC. It translates to CASSEALDRSLSLGYYEQYF. The chain employs TRBV6-1 and TRBJ2-5; 7 nucleotides line up with TRBD1. The assigned J gene may be wrong: the sequence end matches TRBJ2-7 better. Germline V lookup: CDR1 MNHNS, CDR2 SASEGT. The CDR3 extends over 20 amino acids.

This clone has just a few counts. This chain connects TRBV29-1 to TRBJ1-4, with D hard to call. V dropped 7 bases and J dropped 2 bases, with 11 bases sitting between them. The CDR3 contains 13 residues. In germline, CDR1 is SQVTM, CDR2 ANQGSEA. Here the CDR3 DNA reads TGCAGCGCCCTCGGAGACACTAATGAAAAACTGTTTTTT. Translation: CSALGDTNEKLFF.

V usage is TRBV5-1 and J usage is TRBJ2-6, with no clear D. The CDR3 is 14 residues long. The germline V gene has CDR1 SGHRS and CDR2 YFSETQ. The ends were cut back, 3 bases at V and 4 bases at J, with 8 bases in the middle. For the CDR3, the DNA is TGCGCCAGCAGCTCCGTCTTGGGGGCCAACGTCCTGACTTTC. It translates to CASSSVLGANVLTF.

This chain uses TRBV7-9 with TRBJ2-7, with TRBD2 identical over 7 bases. CDR3 size: 14 residues. The V segment lost 5 bases and the J segment 1 base; nucleotides outside the gene matches: 5. Germline-derived CDR1 and CDR2 are SEHNR and FQNEAQ (reference sequence). The CDR3 loop is CASSRGDRSYEQYF. Written as DNA, the CDR3 is TGTGCCAGCAGCCGGGGGGACCGATCCTACGAGCAGTACTTC.

This chain links TRBV11-2 with TRBJ1-1, with D possibly TRBD1 on 6 matching bases. V was trimmed by 4 bases and J by 4 bases, leaving 22 bases between them. The CDR3 has 17 amino acids. Per germline, CDR1 SGHAT and CDR2 FQNNGV. The CDR3 sequence: CASSSGGAGDSVTEAFF. As DNA, the CDR3 is TGTGCCAGCAGCTCGGGGGGGGCAGGGGACTCCGTCACTGAAGCTTTCTTT.